The text below deals with one T cell receptor (beta chain). Its antigen is still unknown. The length of the CDR3 is 14 residues. Deletions cut 0 bases from V and 6 bases from J, with 8 bases between. Germline V gene data show CDR1 as MDHEN and CDR2 as SYDVKM. The table came from immunoSEQ multiplex PCR; TCRdb's copy has only in-frame clones and leaves some out. Among almost 70,000 clones listed, 96% were seen once. These data originate in a study of cytomegalovirus exposure and HLA in healthy donors. About the study: It was reported in a later analysis that the 120 or so validation repertoires used the same platform as the approximately 650 first-cohort repertoires. Study results and limitations: Cytomegalovirus association was assigned to approximately 160 TCR beta chains. As was reported, the classifier diagnosed cytomegalovirus status with high specificity and sensitivity. Subsequent analysis showed first-cohort TCR clusters tending to co-occur in about 110 validation repertoires.

Source material: PBMCs. This rearrangement joins TRBV28 to TRBJ2-2, with D unresolved. The source is a young woman in good health and CMV-seropositive. The CDR3 loop reads CASSLWKEPGELFF. The DNA for the CDR3 is TGTGCCAGCAGTTTATGGAAGGAGCCCGGGGAGCTGTTTTTT.